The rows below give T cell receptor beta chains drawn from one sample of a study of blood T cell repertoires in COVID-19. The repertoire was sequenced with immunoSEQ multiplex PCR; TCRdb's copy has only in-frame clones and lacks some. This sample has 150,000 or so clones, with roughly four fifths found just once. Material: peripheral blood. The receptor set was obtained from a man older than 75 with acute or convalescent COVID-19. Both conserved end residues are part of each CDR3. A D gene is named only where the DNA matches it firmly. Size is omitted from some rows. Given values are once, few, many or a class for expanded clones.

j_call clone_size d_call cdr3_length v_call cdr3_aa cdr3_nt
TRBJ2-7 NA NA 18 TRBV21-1 CASSKPHLAGGKPNEQYF TGTGCCAGCAGCAAACCCCACCTAGCGGGGGGGAAACCCAACGAGCAGTACTTC
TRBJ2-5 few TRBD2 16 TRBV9 CASSVATGGEQETQYF TGTGCCAGCAGCGTAGCTACGGGGGGGGAGCAAGAGACCCAGTACTTC
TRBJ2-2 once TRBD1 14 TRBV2 CASSRQGRDGELFF TGTGCCAGCAGTAGACAGGGTAGGGACGGGGAGCTGTTTTTT
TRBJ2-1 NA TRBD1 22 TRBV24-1 CATSDPMKRVPGQGKQLNEQFF TGTGCCACCAGTGACCCTATGAAAAGAGTCCCGGGACAGGGAAAACAGCTCAATGAGCAGTTCTTC
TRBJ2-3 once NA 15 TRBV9 CASSVSPLYTDTQYF TGTGCCAGCAGCGTAAGCCCTCTTTACACAGATACGCAGTATTTT
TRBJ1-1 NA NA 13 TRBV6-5 CASSQNKNTEAFF TGTGCCAGCAGTCAGAACAAGAACACTGAAGCTTTCTTT
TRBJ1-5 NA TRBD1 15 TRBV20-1 CSASRNRGSNQPQHF TGCAGTGCTAGTAGGAACAGGGGTTCGAATCAGCCCCAGCATTTT
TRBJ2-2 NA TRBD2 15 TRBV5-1 CASSSDGTILGELFF TGCGCCAGCAGCTCGGATGGGACTATACTTGGGGAGCTGTTTTTT
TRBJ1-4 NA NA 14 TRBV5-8 CASSLGGNTRKLFF TGTGCCAGCAGCTTAGGCGGGAACACCCGAAAACTGTTTTTT
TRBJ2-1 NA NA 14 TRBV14 CASSPGEWYNEQFF TGTGCCAGCAGCCCCGGTGAATGGTACAATGAGCAGTTCTTC
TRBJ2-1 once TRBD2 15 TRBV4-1 CASSQGGTSVDEQFF TGCGCCAGCAGCCAAGGAGGGACTAGCGTCGATGAGCAGTTCTTC
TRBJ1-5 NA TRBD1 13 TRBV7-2 CASSYDRAQPQHF TGTGCCAGCAGCTACGACAGGGCCCAGCCCCAGCATTTT
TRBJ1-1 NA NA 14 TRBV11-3 CASSLEAWNTEAFF TGTGCCAGCAGCTTAGAAGCTTGGAACACTGAAGCTTTCTTT
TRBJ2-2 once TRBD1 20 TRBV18 CASSQRLVNMTGGRPGELFF TGTGCCAGCTCACAAAGATTAGTAAACATGACAGGGGGCCGGCCCGGGGAGCTGTTTTTT
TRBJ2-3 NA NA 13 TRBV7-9 CASSLYGTDTQYF TGTGCCAGCAGCTTATATGGCACAGATACGCAGTATTTT
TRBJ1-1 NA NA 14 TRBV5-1 CASSFEGQSHEAFF TGCGCCAGCAGCTTTGAAGGACAGTCTCATGAAGCTTTCTTT
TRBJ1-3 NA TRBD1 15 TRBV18 CASSPAGQGAHTIYF TGTGCCAGCTCACCGGCCGGACAGGGTGCTCACACCATATATTTT
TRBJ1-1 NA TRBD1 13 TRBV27 CASSLGQEAVAFF TGTGCCAGCAGTTTGGGACAGGAAGCGGTCGCTTTCTTT
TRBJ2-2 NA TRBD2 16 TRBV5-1 CASSLSGGAYTGELFF TGCGCCAGCAGCTTGAGCGGGGGGGCTTACACCGGGGAGCTGTTTTTT
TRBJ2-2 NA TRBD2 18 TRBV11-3 CASSLGVGGGANTGELFF TGTGCCAGCAGCTTAGGGGTTGGCGGGGGAGCGAACACCGGGGAGCTGTTTTTT
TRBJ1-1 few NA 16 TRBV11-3 CASSLEFEGLNTEAFF TGTGCCAGCAGCTTAGAGTTTGAGGGTTTGAACACTGAAGCTTTCTTT
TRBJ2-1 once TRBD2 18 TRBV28 CASSLSRVRGGSYNEQFF TGTGCCAGCAGTTTATCGCGTGTGCGCGGGGGCTCCTACAATGAGCAGTTCTTC
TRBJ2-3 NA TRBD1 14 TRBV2 CASRPGTGLDTQYF TGTGCCAGCAGACCCGGGACAGGTCTGGATACGCAGTATTTT
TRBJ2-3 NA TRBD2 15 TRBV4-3 CASSQGLAGTDTQYF TGCGCCAGCAGCCAGGGACTAGCGGGCACAGATACGCAGTATTTT
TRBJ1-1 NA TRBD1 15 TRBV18 CASRGTRTGNTEAFF TGTGCCAGCCGCGGAACTCGGACAGGGAACACTGAAGCTTTCTTT
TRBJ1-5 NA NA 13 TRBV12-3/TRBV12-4 CASRMGQNQPQHF TGTGCCAGCAGAATGGGGCAGAATCAGCCCCAGCATTTT
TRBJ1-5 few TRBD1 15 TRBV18 CASSLTGQRNQPQHF TGTGCCAGCTCACTCACGGGACAGAGAAATCAGCCCCAGCATTTT
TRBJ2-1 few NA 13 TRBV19 CASQPGHNNEQFF TGTGCCAGTCAACCGGGACACAACAATGAGCAGTTCTTC
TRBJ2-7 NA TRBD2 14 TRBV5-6 CASRGAGGSNEQYF TGTGCCAGCCGCGGGGCGGGGGGGAGTAACGAGCAGTACTTC
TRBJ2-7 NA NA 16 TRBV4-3 CASSQDVQGITYEQYF TGCGCCAGCAGCCAAGATGTCCAGGGGATAACCTACGAGCAGTACTTC
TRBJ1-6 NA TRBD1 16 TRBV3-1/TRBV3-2 CASSQDSNRGLIPLHF TGTGCCAGCAGCCAAGATAGTAACAGGGGGCTCATACCCCTCCACTTT
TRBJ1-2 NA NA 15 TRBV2 CASSESGVANYGYTF TGTGCCAGCAGTGAGTCAGGGGTAGCTAACTATGGCTACACCTTC
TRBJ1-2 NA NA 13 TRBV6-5 CASSSQEHYGYTF TGTGCCAGCAGTTCCCAGGAACACTATGGCTACACCTTC
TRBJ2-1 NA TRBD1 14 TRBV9 CASSGGQMNNEQFF TGTGCCAGCAGCGGGGGACAGATGAACAATGAGCAGTTCTTC
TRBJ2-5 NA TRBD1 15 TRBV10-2 CASSVRGQGLETQYF TGCGCCAGCAGTGTTAGGGGACAGGGCCTAGAGACCCAGTACTTC
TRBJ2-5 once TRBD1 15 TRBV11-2 CASSLGRQGQETQYF TGTGCCAGCAGCTTAGGGCGACAGGGACAAGAGACCCAGTACTTC
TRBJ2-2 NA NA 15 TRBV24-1 CATSDSTWNTGELFF TGTGCCACCAGTGACTCGACATGGAACACCGGGGAGCTGTTTTTT
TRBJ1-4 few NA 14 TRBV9 CASSVTSFGEKLFF TGTGCCAGCAGCGTTACATCCTTCGGGGAAAAACTGTTTTTT
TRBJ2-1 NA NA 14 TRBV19 CASSGGPLYNEQFF TGTGCCAGTAGCGGGGGACCTCTCTACAATGAGCAGTTCTTC
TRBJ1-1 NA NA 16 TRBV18 CASSPSLRGGNTEAFF TGTGCCAGCTCACCGTCGCTTCGAGGGGGGAACACTGAAGCTTTCTTT
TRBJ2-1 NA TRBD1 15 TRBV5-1 CASSPRTGGGDEQFF TGCGCCAGCAGCCCGCGGACAGGGGGCGGGGATGAGCAGTTCTTC
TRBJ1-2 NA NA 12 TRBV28 CASSSENYGYTF TGTGCCAGCAGTTCGGAGAACTATGGCTACACCTTC
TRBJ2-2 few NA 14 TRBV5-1 CASSQGDYTGELFF TGCGCCAGTTCACAGGGTGACTACACCGGGGAGCTGTTTTTT
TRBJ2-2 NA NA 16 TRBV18 CASSPMDISNTGELFF TGTGCCAGCTCACCTATGGACATTTCGAACACCGGGGAGCTGTTTTTT